These T cell receptor beta chains were read from a single sample in a study of shared clonotypes between healthy human individuals. The data were produced by immunoSEQ multiplex PCR, yet TCRdb's version contains in-frame clones alone and is incomplete. The profile shows some 2 million clones, about 95% of them singletons. The sequenced material came from naive CD8+ T cells sorted from blood. These receptors all stem from a man between 18 and 35 years old in good health. The CDR3 runs from the conserved cysteine through the conserved F or W. Each record gives: D gene, V gene, clone size, J gene, CDR3 DNA, CDR3 protein. D genes are given only for firm matches. Where a row states a size, it is once, few, many or the class of an expanded clone; other rows omit it.

.	TRBV5-4	.	TRBJ1-2	TGTGCCAGCAGCTTGGCCGGCAGGGTCGATGGCTACACCTTC	CASSLAGRVDGYTF
.	TRBV4-2	.	TRBJ1-1	TGTGCCAGCAGCCAAGATAACAGCCCTGAAGCTTTCTTT	CASSQDNSPEAFF
TRBD1	TRBV7-2	.	TRBJ1-5	TGTGCCAGCAGCTTAAATACAGGGGGCTTTCAGCCCCAGCATTTT	CASSLNTGGFQPQHF
.	TRBV6-5	.	TRBJ1-5	TGTGCCAGCGCGTGGGGGGCGGGATGGCCCCAGCATTTT	CASAWGAGWPQHF
.	TRBV19	.	TRBJ1-2	TGTGCCAGTAGCCCGGGACTTACGTATGGCTACACCTTC	CASSPGLTYGYTF
.	TRBV25-1	.	TRBJ2-2	TGTGCCAGCAGTGGGCAAGGGCGCGGGGAGCTGTTTTTT	CASSGQGRGELFF
.	TRBV5-6	.	TRBJ2-7	TGTGCCAGCAGCCATTCGTTCGAGCAGTACTTC	CASSHSFEQYF
.	TRBV9	.	TRBJ2-6	TGTGCCAGCGCAGGGGCTGGGGCCAACGTCCTGACTTTC	CASAGAGANVLTF
.	TRBV27	.	TRBJ2-2	TGTGCCAGCAGCGGCGGAGCGAACACCGGGGAGCTGTTTTTT	CASSGGANTGELFF
.	TRBV5-6	.	TRBJ2-1	TGTGCCAGCAGCTTGTCAGGGTCCTACAATGAGCAGTTCTTC	CASSLSGSYNEQFF
.	TRBV2	once	TRBJ2-7	TGTGCCAGCAGTGACTCATTATACGAGCAGTACTTC	CASSDSLYEQYF
TRBD1	TRBV19	once	TRBJ2-7	TGTGCCAGTAGCCGGTCGGGACAGTCCTACGAGCAGTACTTC	CASSRSGQSYEQYF
.	TRBV7-8	.	TRBJ2-2	TGTGCCAGCAGCTTATGGGGAGACGGGGAGCTGTTTTTT	CASSLWGDGELFF
.	TRBV2	.	TRBJ2-7	TGTGCCAGCATGGCAGGGTACGAGCAGTACTTC	CASMAGYEQYF
.	TRBV11-2	.	TRBJ2-7	TGTGCCAGCAGCTTTACAGTTGGCGGTGACTACGAGCAGTACTTC	CASSFTVGGDYEQYF
.	TRBV29-1	.	TRBJ1-2	TGCAGCGTGCCTTCCCAGGGTCCTGGCTACACCTTC	CSVPSQGPGYTF
.	TRBV7-7	.	TRBJ2-1	TGTGCTAGCAGCTTAGGCCTAGCTGCCTACAATGAGCAGTTCTTC	CASSLGLAAYNEQFF
.	TRBV6-6	.	TRBJ2-7	TGTGCCACCTTACAGGGATTTAGTAACTACGAGCAGTACTTC	CATLQGFSNYEQYF
.	TRBV7-8	.	TRBJ1-5	TGTGCCAGCAGCTTAGTGCGGGATCAGCCCCAGCATTTT	CASSLVRDQPQHF
.	TRBV19	.	TRBJ1-1	TGTGCCAGTAGCAATGGGGCCAGTGAAGCTTTCTTT	CASSNGASEAFF
TRBD1	TRBV7-8	.	TRBJ2-7	TGTGCCAGCAGCCCGACAGGGCTCCCCTACGAGCAGTACTTC	CASSPTGLPYEQYF
TRBD1	TRBV4-1	.	TRBJ2-3	TGCGCCAGCAGCCAAGATTCAAGGGGGCTTGTTGTAGATACGCAGTATTTT	CASSQDSRGLVVDTQYF
TRBD2	TRBV18	.	TRBJ2-7	TGTGCCAGCTCACCGGGGAGGGCGATAGCGGGGCATTACCCCTACGAGCAGTACTTC	CASSPGRAIAGHYPYEQYF
.	TRBV30	.	TRBJ1-1	TGTGCCTGGCGGTCGCTTTGGGACACTGAAGCTTTCTTT	CAWRSLWDTEAFF
.	TRBV29-1	.	TRBJ1-3	TGCAGCGTGGCAGACCCGGTTTCAGGAAACACCATATATTTT	CSVADPVSGNTIYF
.	TRBV10-3	.	TRBJ1-6	TGTGCCATCGCGGACCGCCTCCTGAGCTCCTATAATTCACCCCTCCACTTT	CAIADRLLSSYNSPLHF
TRBD2	TRBV9	.	TRBJ2-2	TGTGCCAGCAGCGTTAAAGCGGGACTGGTCGGGGAGCTGTTTTTT	CASSVKAGLVGELFF
.	TRBV14	.	TRBJ2-3	TGTGCCAGCAGCCAAGATGGGTTCACGCAGTATTTT	CASSQDGFTQYF
.	TRBV6-6	.	TRBJ2-1	TGTGCCAGCAGTTACTCGATGACAGACCTATACAATGAGCAGTTCTTC	CASSYSMTDLYNEQFF
.	TRBV7-8	.	TRBJ1-6	TGTGCCAGCAGCTTAGCGGGGTTAGGTTACTCACCCCTCCACTTT	CASSLAGLGYSPLHF
.	TRBV4-1	.	TRBJ1-3	TGCGCCAGCAGCCAAGAAATGTTTGGTCGGATTGGAAACACCATATATTTT	CASSQEMFGRIGNTIYF
.	TRBV27	.	TRBJ2-7	TGTGCCAGCAGTTTATCGCAGGGGAACTACGAGCAGTACTTC	CASSLSQGNYEQYF
.	TRBV7-7	few	TRBJ2-5	TGTGCTAGCAGCTTAAACGGGGTGACCCAGTACTTC	CASSLNGVTQYF
TRBD2	TRBV5-4	.	TRBJ2-1	TGTGCCAGCAGCTGGGGACCCGGGACTAGCGGGAAGAGCTCCTACAATGAGCAGTTCTTC	CASSWGPGTSGKSSYNEQFF